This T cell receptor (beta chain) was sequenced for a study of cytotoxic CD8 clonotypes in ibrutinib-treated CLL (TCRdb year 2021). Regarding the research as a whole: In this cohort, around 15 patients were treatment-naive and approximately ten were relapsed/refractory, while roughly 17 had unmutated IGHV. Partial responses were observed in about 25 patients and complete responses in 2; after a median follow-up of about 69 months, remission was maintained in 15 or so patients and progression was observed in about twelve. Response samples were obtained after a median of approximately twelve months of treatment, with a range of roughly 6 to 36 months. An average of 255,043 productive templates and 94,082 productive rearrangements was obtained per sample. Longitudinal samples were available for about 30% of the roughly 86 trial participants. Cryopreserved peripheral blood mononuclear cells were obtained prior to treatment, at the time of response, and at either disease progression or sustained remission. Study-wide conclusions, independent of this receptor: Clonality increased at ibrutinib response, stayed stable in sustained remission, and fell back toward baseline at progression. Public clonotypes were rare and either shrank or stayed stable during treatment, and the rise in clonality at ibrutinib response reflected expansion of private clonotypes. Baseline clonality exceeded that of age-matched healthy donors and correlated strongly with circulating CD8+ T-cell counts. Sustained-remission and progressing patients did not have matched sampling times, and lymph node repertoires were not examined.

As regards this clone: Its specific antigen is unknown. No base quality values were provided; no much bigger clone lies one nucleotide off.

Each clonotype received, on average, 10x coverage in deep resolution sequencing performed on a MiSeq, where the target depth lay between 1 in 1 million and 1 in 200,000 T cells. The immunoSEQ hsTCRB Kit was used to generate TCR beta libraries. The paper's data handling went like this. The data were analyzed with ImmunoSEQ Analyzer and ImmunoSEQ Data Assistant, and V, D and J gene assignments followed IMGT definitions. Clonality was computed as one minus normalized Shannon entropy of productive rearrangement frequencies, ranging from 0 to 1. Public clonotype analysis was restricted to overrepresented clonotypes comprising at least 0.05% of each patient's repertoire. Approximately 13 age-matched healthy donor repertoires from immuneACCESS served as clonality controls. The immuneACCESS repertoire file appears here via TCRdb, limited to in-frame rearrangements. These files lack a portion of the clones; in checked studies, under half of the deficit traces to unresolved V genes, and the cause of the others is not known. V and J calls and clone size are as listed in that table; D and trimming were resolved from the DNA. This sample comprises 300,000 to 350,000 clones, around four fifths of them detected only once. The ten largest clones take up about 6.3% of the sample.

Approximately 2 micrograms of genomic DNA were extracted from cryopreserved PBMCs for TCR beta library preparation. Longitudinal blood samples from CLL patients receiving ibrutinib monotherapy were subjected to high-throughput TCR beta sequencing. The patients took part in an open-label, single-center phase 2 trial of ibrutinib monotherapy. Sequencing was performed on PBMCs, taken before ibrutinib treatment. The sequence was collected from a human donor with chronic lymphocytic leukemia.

The CDR3 region reads CASSLGTSGRGHTQYF. The DNA sequence reads TGCGCCAGCAGCTTGGGGACTAGCGGGAGGGGTCATACGCAGTATTTT. The chain couples TRBV5-1 to TRBJ2-3; 15 junctional bases match TRBD2. Ends trimmed: V by 0 bases, J by 7 bases; bases unmatched to a gene: 3. From a lookup of the germline V gene, CDR1 and CDR2 are SGHRS and YFSETQ. The CDR3 goes from the cysteine to the phenylalanine over 16 residues. The retained sequence is limited to the CDR3, 48 bases, with the frame set at the first base.